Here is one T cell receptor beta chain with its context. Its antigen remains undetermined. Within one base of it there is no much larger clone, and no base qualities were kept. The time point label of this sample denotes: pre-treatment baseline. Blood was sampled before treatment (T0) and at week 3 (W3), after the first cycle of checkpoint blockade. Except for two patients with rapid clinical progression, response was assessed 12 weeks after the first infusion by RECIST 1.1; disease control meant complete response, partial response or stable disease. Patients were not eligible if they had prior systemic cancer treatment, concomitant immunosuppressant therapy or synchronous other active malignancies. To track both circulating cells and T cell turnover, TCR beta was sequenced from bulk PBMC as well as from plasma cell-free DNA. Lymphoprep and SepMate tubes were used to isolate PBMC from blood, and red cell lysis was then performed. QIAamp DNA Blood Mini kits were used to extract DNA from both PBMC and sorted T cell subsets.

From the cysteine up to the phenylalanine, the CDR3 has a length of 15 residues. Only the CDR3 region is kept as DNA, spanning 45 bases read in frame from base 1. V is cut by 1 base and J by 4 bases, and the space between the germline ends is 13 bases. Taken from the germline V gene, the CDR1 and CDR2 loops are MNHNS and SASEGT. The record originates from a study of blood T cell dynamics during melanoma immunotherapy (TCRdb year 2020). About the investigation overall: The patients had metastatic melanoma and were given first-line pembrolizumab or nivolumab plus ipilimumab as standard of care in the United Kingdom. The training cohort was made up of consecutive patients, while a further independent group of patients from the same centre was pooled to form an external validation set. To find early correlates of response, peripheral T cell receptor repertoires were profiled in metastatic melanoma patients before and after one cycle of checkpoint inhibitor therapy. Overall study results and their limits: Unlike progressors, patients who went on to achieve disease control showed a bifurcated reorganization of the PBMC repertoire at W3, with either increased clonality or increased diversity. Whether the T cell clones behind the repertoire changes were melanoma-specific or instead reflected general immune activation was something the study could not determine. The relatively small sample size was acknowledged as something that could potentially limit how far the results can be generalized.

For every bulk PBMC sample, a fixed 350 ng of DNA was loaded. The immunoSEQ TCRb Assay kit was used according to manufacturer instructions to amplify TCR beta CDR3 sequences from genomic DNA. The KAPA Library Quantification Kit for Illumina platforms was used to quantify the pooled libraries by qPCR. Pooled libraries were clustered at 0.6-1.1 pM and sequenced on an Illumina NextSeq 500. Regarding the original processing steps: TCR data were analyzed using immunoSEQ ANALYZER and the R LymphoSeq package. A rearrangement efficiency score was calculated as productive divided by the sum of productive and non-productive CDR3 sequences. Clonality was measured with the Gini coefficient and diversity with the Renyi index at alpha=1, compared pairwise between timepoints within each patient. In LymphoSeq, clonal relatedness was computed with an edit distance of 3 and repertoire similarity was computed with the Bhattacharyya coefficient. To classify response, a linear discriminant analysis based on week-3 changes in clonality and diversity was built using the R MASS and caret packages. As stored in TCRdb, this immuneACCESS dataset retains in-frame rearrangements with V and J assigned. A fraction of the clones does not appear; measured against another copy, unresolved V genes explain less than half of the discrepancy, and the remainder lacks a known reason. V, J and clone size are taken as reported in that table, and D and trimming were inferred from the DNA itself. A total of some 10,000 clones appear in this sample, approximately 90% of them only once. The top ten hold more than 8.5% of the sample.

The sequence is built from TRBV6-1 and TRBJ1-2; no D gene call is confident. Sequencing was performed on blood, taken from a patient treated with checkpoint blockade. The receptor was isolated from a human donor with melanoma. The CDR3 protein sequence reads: CASSEEDPTGYGYTF. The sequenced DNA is TGTGCCAGCAGTGAAGAAGACCCTACCGGCTATGGCTACACCTTC.